The clone carrying this T cell receptor (beta chain) occurred a few times. Its target is unknown. One heparinised draw of blood, averaging roughly 0.12 L, came from each donor. This sample is drawn from a study of beta chain features in type 1 diabetes. Overall study results and limits: The naive, central memory and Treg TCRB repertoires looked more alike in patients than they did in healthy donors. With patients and controls alike, PCR might favor shorter templates to an equal degree.

What was sequenced were expressed TCRB transcripts, since all of the isolated RNA had been reverse transcribed. Repertoires were generated with immunoSEQ multiplex PCR, while TCRdb's copy carries only in-frame clones and drops some. Of under 950,000 clones in the sample, roughly 15% were seen once. Germline trimming cut 2 bases from V and 0 bases from J; bases unmatched to any gene: 4. The CDR3 is made up of 15 amino acids. The germline V gene has CDR1 LNHDA and CDR2 SQIVND (reference sequence). The specimen was naive CD4+ T cells from blood. This rearrangement joins TRBV19 to TRBJ2-7; 7 bases agree with TRBD2. The TCR was taken from a woman aged 18-35 years in good health. DNA for the CDR3: TGTGCCAGTAGTATAATCGGGGGGAGCTCCTACGAGCAGTACTTC. It is translated as CASSIIGGSSYEQYF.